This is a list of T cell receptor beta chains from one sample in a study of OX40 agonist ivuxolimab in advanced cancers. Profiled with immunoSEQ multiplex PCR; TCRdb holds only in-frame clones, not every one. The top ten clones hold 30% to 35% of a sample with just under 20,000 clones, approximately 84% of them seen once. Specimen: CD4+ or CD8+ T cells sorted from blood, collected in a trial of the OX40 agonist ivuxolimab. These receptors were taken from an adult with an advanced solid tumor such as melanoma, head and neck, liver or kidney cancer. Both conserved end residues are part of each CDR3. The D gene is left open where the match is weak. Not every row has a clone size; where given, it reads once, few, many or a size class.

d_call: TRBD2
j_call: TRBJ2-1
v_call: TRBV14
clone_size: once
cdr3_nt: TGTGCCAGCAGCCAAGATCCAGCGGGAGTTGGTGAGCAGTTCTTC
cdr3_aa: CASSQDPAGVGEQFF

d_call: -
j_call: TRBJ2-7
v_call: TRBV7-2
clone_size: -
cdr3_nt: TGTGCCAGCAGCTTAGCGGGATTTATCTACGAGCAGTACTTC
cdr3_aa: CASSLAGFIYEQYF

d_call: -
j_call: TRBJ1-2
v_call: TRBV6-1
clone_size: -
cdr3_nt: TGTGCCAGCAATCCGGACATTTTTCTCGGAGGCTACACCTTC
cdr3_aa: CASNPDIFLGGYTF

d_call: TRBD1
j_call: TRBJ1-5
v_call: TRBV4-1
clone_size: -
cdr3_nt: TGCGCCAGCAGCCAAGATCTGGGACAGGGAATCAATCAGCCCCAGCATTTT
cdr3_aa: CASSQDLGQGINQPQHF

d_call: TRBD2
j_call: TRBJ2-1
v_call: TRBV19
clone_size: -
cdr3_nt: TGTGCCAGTAGTTTGATGGCGGGAGGGCCAATCGACAATGAGCAGTTCTTC
cdr3_aa: CASSLMAGGPIDNEQFF

d_call: -
j_call: TRBJ1-4
v_call: TRBV2
clone_size: once
cdr3_nt: TGTGCCAGTTTAGGGGCAACTAATGAAAAACTGTTTTTT
cdr3_aa: CASLGATNEKLFF

d_call: TRBD2
j_call: TRBJ2-1
v_call: TRBV5-1
clone_size: -
cdr3_nt: TGCGCCAGCAGCAGCCGGACTAGCGGGGAAGGGAATGAGCAGTTCTTC
cdr3_aa: CASSSRTSGEGNEQFF

d_call: -
j_call: TRBJ1-5
v_call: TRBV28
clone_size: -
cdr3_nt: TGTGCCAGCAGCCCTCTCTCGGGAAAAGCGCATTTT
cdr3_aa: CASSPLSGKAHF

d_call: -
j_call: TRBJ1-2
v_call: TRBV4-2
clone_size: -
cdr3_nt: TGTGCCAGCAGCCCTCTCCCCGGGACACAGGATAACTATGGCTACACCTTC
cdr3_aa: CASSPLPGTQDNYGYTF

d_call: TRBD1
j_call: TRBJ2-7
v_call: TRBV28
clone_size: -
cdr3_nt: TGTGCCAGCGCGGGGACAGGGGAGTCCTACGAGCAGTACTTC
cdr3_aa: CASAGTGESYEQYF

d_call: -
j_call: TRBJ2-7
v_call: TRBV7-8
clone_size: -
cdr3_nt: TGTGCCAGCAGCTTGATTGGGACCGGCTACGAGCAGTACTTC
cdr3_aa: CASSLIGTGYEQYF

d_call: -
j_call: TRBJ2-1
v_call: TRBV6-6
clone_size: once
cdr3_nt: TGTGCCAGCAGTTACGCCTCTGATGAGCAGTTCTTC
cdr3_aa: CASSYASDEQFF

d_call: -
j_call: TRBJ1-2
v_call: TRBV5-8
clone_size: -
cdr3_nt: TGTGCCAGCAGCGTAGCGGGACCTGGCTATGGCTACACCTTC
cdr3_aa: CASSVAGPGYGYTF

d_call: -
j_call: TRBJ2-3
v_call: TRBV28
clone_size: -
cdr3_nt: TGTGCCACCACACGGGTCAGCACAGATACGCAGTATTTT
cdr3_aa: CATTRVSTDTQYF

d_call: -
j_call: TRBJ2-1
v_call: TRBV6-5
clone_size: -
cdr3_nt: TGTGCCAGCAGTTACCGGCAGGGGTACTCGGACAATGAGCAGTTCTTC
cdr3_aa: CASSYRQGYSDNEQFF

d_call: TRBD2
j_call: TRBJ2-1
v_call: TRBV4-1
clone_size: -
cdr3_nt: TGCGCCAGCAGCCAAGAGTCTAGCGGGACCTACAATGAGCAGTTCTTC
cdr3_aa: CASSQESSGTYNEQFF

d_call: -
j_call: TRBJ1-6
v_call: TRBV5-5
clone_size: -
cdr3_nt: TGTGCCAGCAGCTCCAGCGACGTTTACTATAATTCACCCCTCCACTTT
cdr3_aa: CASSSSDVYYNSPLHF

d_call: -
j_call: TRBJ2-5
v_call: TRBV11-1
clone_size: -
cdr3_nt: TGTGCCAGCAGTGAATTGTGGAGGATCATCGTCGACGAGACCCAGTACTTC
cdr3_aa: CASSELWRIIVDETQYF

d_call: -
j_call: TRBJ2-1
v_call: TRBV7-3
clone_size: once
cdr3_nt: TGTGCCAGCAGTTACTCGGGTGGCAATGAGCAGTTCTTC
cdr3_aa: CASSYSGGNEQFF

d_call: -
j_call: TRBJ2-7
v_call: TRBV7-2
clone_size: -
cdr3_nt: TGTGCCAGCAGCTTAGGCCGGGGGTACCACGAGCAGTACTTC
cdr3_aa: CASSLGRGYHEQYF

d_call: -
j_call: TRBJ1-2
v_call: TRBV7-2
clone_size: -
cdr3_nt: TGTGCCAGCAGCTTTAGGGGCAGGGGCAGAAATGGCTACACCTTC
cdr3_aa: CASSFRGRGRNGYTF

d_call: -
j_call: TRBJ1-1
v_call: TRBV4-1
clone_size: -
cdr3_nt: TGCGCCAGCAGCCAAGAAGTCGCGGTGGAGTACACTGAAGCTTTCTTT
cdr3_aa: CASSQEVAVEYTEAFF

d_call: -
j_call: TRBJ2-5
v_call: TRBV9
clone_size: few
cdr3_nt: TGTGCCAGCAGCCCCCGTGGGGGGTATAAAGAGACCCAGTACTTC
cdr3_aa: CASSPRGGYKETQYF

d_call: -
j_call: TRBJ1-3
v_call: TRBV10-3
clone_size: -
cdr3_nt: TGTGCCATCAGTGAGTCGTGGGCCCGCTCTGGAAACACCATATATTTT
cdr3_aa: CAISESWARSGNTIYF

d_call: TRBD2
j_call: TRBJ2-1
v_call: TRBV28
clone_size: -
cdr3_nt: TGTGCCAGCAGTTTAACTAGCGGCCCCCCAGTTAATGAGCAGTTCTTC
cdr3_aa: CASSLTSGPPVNEQFF

d_call: -
j_call: TRBJ1-2
v_call: TRBV14
clone_size: -
cdr3_nt: TGTGCCAGCAGCCAAGCCGGCGGCGGAACTAACTATGGCTACACCTTC
cdr3_aa: CASSQAGGGTNYGYTF

d_call: TRBD1
j_call: TRBJ1-1
v_call: TRBV9
clone_size: -
cdr3_nt: TGTGCCAGCAGCGTTATTCCGGGACAGGGAACAACTGAAGCTTTCTTT
cdr3_aa: CASSVIPGQGTTEAFF

d_call: -
j_call: TRBJ2-3
v_call: TRBV5-5
clone_size: -
cdr3_nt: TGTGCCAGCAGCTTGACTAGCACAGATACGCAGTATTTT
cdr3_aa: CASSLTSTDTQYF

d_call: TRBD2
j_call: TRBJ2-5
v_call: TRBV27
clone_size: -
cdr3_nt: TGTGCCAGCAGTTCCCTTAGCGGGGGGGCGGAGACCCAGTACTTC
cdr3_aa: CASSSLSGGAETQYF

d_call: -
j_call: TRBJ1-4
v_call: TRBV2
clone_size: -
cdr3_nt: TGTGCCTTCGGGGTGTCGGGCGAAAAACTGTTTTTT
cdr3_aa: CAFGVSGEKLFF

d_call: TRBD1
j_call: TRBJ1-1
v_call: TRBV5-5
clone_size: -
cdr3_nt: TGTGCCAGCAGCCCCGGGACAGCAAACACTGAAGCTTTCTTT
cdr3_aa: CASSPGTANTEAFF

d_call: TRBD2
j_call: TRBJ2-1
v_call: TRBV6-4
clone_size: -
cdr3_nt: TGTGCCAGCAGCTCAAGCGGGAGGTCCTACAATGAGCAGTTCTTC
cdr3_aa: CASSSSGRSYNEQFF

d_call: -
j_call: TRBJ1-5
v_call: TRBV7-9
clone_size: -
cdr3_nt: TGTGCCAGCACCATTGGAGGGGAGGGTCAGCCCCAGCATTTT
cdr3_aa: CASTIGGEGQPQHF

d_call: -
j_call: TRBJ1-2
v_call: TRBV2
clone_size: -
cdr3_nt: TGTGCCAGCACCCCGCAGAGGGTCGGCTACACCTTC
cdr3_aa: CASTPQRVGYTF

d_call: TRBD1
j_call: TRBJ1-5
v_call: TRBV6-6
clone_size: -
cdr3_nt: TGTGCCAGCAGTTACTGGACAGGGAATGAGCAGCCCCAGCATTTT
cdr3_aa: CASSYWTGNEQPQHF

d_call: -
j_call: TRBJ1-5
v_call: TRBV4-2
clone_size: few
cdr3_nt: TGTGCCAGCAGCCAAGACGGACAAAGCAATCAGCCCCAGCATTTT
cdr3_aa: CASSQDGQSNQPQHF

d_call: -
j_call: TRBJ2-3
v_call: TRBV5-8
clone_size: -
cdr3_nt: TGTGCCAGCAGCCCAGGACTATTGGGGGATACGCAGTATTTT
cdr3_aa: CASSPGLLGDTQYF

d_call: -
j_call: TRBJ2-7
v_call: TRBV7-4
clone_size: -
cdr3_nt: TGTGCCAGCAGCTTAAGTGCTATCTTCTCCTACGAGCAGTACTTC
cdr3_aa: CASSLSAIFSYEQYF

d_call: TRBD1
j_call: TRBJ1-4
v_call: TRBV7-3
clone_size: -
cdr3_nt: TGTGCCAGCAGCTTACGACAGGGCAAAGAAAAACTGTTTTTT
cdr3_aa: CASSLRQGKEKLFF

d_call: -
j_call: TRBJ1-1
v_call: TRBV28
clone_size: few
cdr3_nt: TGTGCCACAGTCTACACTGAAGCTTTCTTT
cdr3_aa: CATVYTEAFF

d_call: -
j_call: TRBJ2-3
v_call: TRBV5-1
clone_size: -
cdr3_nt: TGCGCCAGCAGCTTGAGCACAGATACGCAGTATTTT
cdr3_aa: CASSLSTDTQYF

d_call: -
j_call: TRBJ1-6
v_call: TRBV11-2
clone_size: once
cdr3_nt: TGTGCCAGCAGCTTAGCAGGGTATCCACCCCTCCACTTT
cdr3_aa: CASSLAGYPPLHF

d_call: TRBD2
j_call: TRBJ2-5
v_call: TRBV11-3
clone_size: -
cdr3_nt: TGTGCCAGCAGCTTAGAGGGGGACTATGGGACCCAGTACTTC
cdr3_aa: CASSLEGDYGTQYF

d_call: -
j_call: TRBJ1-5
v_call: TRBV6-6
clone_size: -
cdr3_nt: TGTGCCAGCAGTTACAGGGAGGGTCAGCCCCAGCATTTT
cdr3_aa: CASSYREGQPQHF

d_call: -
j_call: TRBJ2-3
v_call: TRBV7-9
clone_size: -
cdr3_nt: TGTGCCAGCAGCTTAACGGGGGAGGTGGCAGATACGCAGTATTTT
cdr3_aa: CASSLTGEVADTQYF